The source of this T cell receptor (beta chain) is a study of blood T cell repertoires in COVID-19. Across the study: Acute-phase and convalescent COVID-19 samples originated in the United States, Italy and Spain. PBMCs, B-cell-depleted T cells, or T cells provided the cDNA or gDNA that made up the material.

CDR1 GTSNPN and CDR2 SVGIG come from the germline V gene (reference sequence). This CDR3 region has 12 residues. Trimming at V came to 5 bases and at J to 6 bases, leaving 2 bases not matched to a gene. Measured with immunoSEQ multiplex PCR; TCRdb has only the in-frame clones, and not every one. The sample lists roughly 57,000 clones; roughly 80% were seen once. This clone was observed once. The TCR was taken from a woman in her seventies with acute or convalescent COVID-19. Material: peripheral blood. The gene calls are TRBV30 and TRBJ1-1; 11 bases align to TRBD1. In DNA, the CDR3 is TGTGCCTGGGGACAGGGGGCTCCTGAAGCTTTCTTT. Amino acid sequence: CAWGQGAPEAFF.